A single sample gave rise to the 10 T cell receptor beta chains below, sequenced in a study of cytomegalovirus exposure and HLA in healthy donors (dated by TCRdb to about 2017). Library construction relied on the immunoSEQ multiplex PCR assay. For the multiplex PCR, a mixture combining 60 forward primers for TCR Vbeta segments and 13 reverse primers for TCR Jbeta segments was used. Not all clones reach the TCRdb copy of this immuneACCESS table, which keeps in-frame sequences only. Checked studies attribute under half of the gap to unresolved V genes and leave the rest unexplained. Per the sample table, the count is 34,000 or so clones. Of the sample, 1.5% to 2% falls within the top ten clones. The sequenced material came from PBMCs. All receptors come from a woman between 40 and 55 years old in good health and CMV-seropositive.

This chain connects TRBV19 to TRBJ2-3; D perhaps matches TRBD2 (6 bases). Germline V gene lookup returns CDR1 LNHDA and CDR2 SQIVND (reference sequence). This CDR3 contains 16 residues. The ends were cut back, 3 bases at V and 3 bases at J, with 16 bases in the middle. CDR3 bases: TGTGCCAGTAGTATTTCGTCGGGAGTTTGGACAGATACGCAGTATTTT. It specifies CASSISSGVWTDTQYF.

J is TRBJ2-5 and V is TRBV25-1; 9 bases agree with TRBD1. TRBJ2-7 matches the DNA end more closely, so the J call is doubtful. Germline V lookup: CDR1 MGHDK, CDR2 SYGVNS. The CDR3 extends over 17 amino acids. The CDR3 nucleotides read TGTGCCAGCAGTGAATATGGGGGGACAGGGTCGGTCTACGAGCAGTACTTC. This sequence encodes CASSEYGGTGSVYEQYF.

The chain joins TRBV29-1 to TRBJ2-3, with D perhaps TRBD2 (6 bases). CDR1 SQVTM and CDR2 ANQGSEA come from the germline V gene. The CDR3 extends over 14 amino acids. The V end was cut by 7 bases, the J end by 3 bases, with 17 bases between. The CDR3 sequence is CSGLDYRGTDTQYF. The CDR3 DNA sequence: TGCAGCGGCCTAGACTACCGGGGGACAGATACGCAGTATTTT.

The CDR3, as DNA: TGTGCCAGCAGCTTACGGACTAGCATGGCAGAGACCCAGTACTTC. It specifies CASSLRTSMAETQYF. V and J are TRBV7-2 and TRBJ2-5; 8 nucleotides match TRBD2. The CDR3 is 15 residues long. V gave up 2 bases and J gave up 4 bases; unmatched junction bases: 6. CDR1 is SGHTA and CDR2 is FQGNSA in the germline V gene.

V gene TRBV27 combines with J gene TRBJ1-5, with a weak D call TRBD1 (5 bases). Germline V gives CDR1 MNHEY, CDR2 SMNVEV (reference sequence). The CDR3 totals 15 residues. With 1 base removed from V and 5 bases from J, the gap between germline ends came to 12 bases. In nucleotides, the CDR3 is TGTGCCAGCAGTTTATGGGGGGATGGTGATCAGCCCCAGCATTTT. This translates into CASSLWGDGDQPQHF.

This chain links TRBV5-6 with TRBJ1-6, with a possible D match to TRBD1 (6 bases). The CDR3 contains 15 residues. Germline V lookup: CDR1 SGHDT, CDR2 YYEEEE. Deletions cut 6 bases from V and 7 bases from J, with 17 bases between. The CDR3 loop is CASTLGQGTNSPLHF. The CDR3 DNA follows: TGTGCCAGCACCCTTGGCCAGGGGACGAATTCACCCCTCCACTTT. Full variable domain (remainder filled in from reference TRBV5-6 and TRBJ1-6): DAGVTQSPTHLIKTRGQQVTLRCSPKSGHDTVSWYQQALGQGPQFIFQYYEEEERQRGNFPDRFSGHQFPNYSSELNVNALLLGDSALYLCASTLGQGTNSPLHFGNGTRLTVT.

The gene calls are TRBV5-1 and TRBJ1-2; D possibly corresponds to TRBD1 (6 bases). The CDR3 sequence is 14 residues long. Germline CDR1 and CDR2: SGHRS and YFSETQ. V was trimmed by 5 bases and J by 7 bases, leaving 18 bases between them. In nucleotides, the CDR3 is TGCGCCAGCAGGAAGGGGGAATCGGATAGTGGCTACACCTTC. Amino acids: CASRKGESDSGYTF. Complete variable domain (other parts from reference TRBV5-1 and TRBJ1-2): KAGVTQTPRYLIKTRGQQVTLSCSPISGHRSVSWYQQTPGQGLQFLFEYFSETQRNKGNFPGRFSGRQFSNSRSEMNVSTLELGDSALYLCASRKGESDSGYTFGSGTRLTVV.

This chain connects TRBV19 to TRBJ1-5; possible D gene TRBD1, 6 bases. V was clipped by 7 bases and J by 5 bases, with 15 bases between them. Looked up from germline, CDR1 is LNHDA and CDR2 is SQIVND (reference sequence). The CDR3 extends over 14 amino acids. CDR3: CASNQQGRDQPQHF. CDR3 sequence (DNA): TGTGCCAGTAATCAACAGGGACGGGATCAGCCCCAGCATTTT.

J is TRBJ2-7 and V is TRBV7-9; D is ambiguous. The V gene's germline CDR1 is SEHNR and CDR2 FQNEAQ (reference sequence). This CDR3 is 13 amino acids long. V lost 7 bases to trimming and J lost 2 bases, with 12 bases between them. CDR3 bases: TGTGCCAGCATTTTAGAGGAGACCTACGAGCAGTACTTC. Amino acid sequence: CASILEETYEQYF.

V gene TRBV10-3 combines with J gene TRBJ1-1, with TRBD1 as a possible D gene (5 bases). The CDR3 runs to 17 residues. Trimming pared 3 bases from V and 0 bases from J, leaving 17 bases between. Germline CDR1 reads ENHRY; CDR2 reads SYGVKD. CDR3 protein: CAISDRRGGRVNTEAFF. CDR3 coding DNA: TGTGCCATCAGTGATCGTCGGGGGGGACGTGTGAACACTGAAGCTTTCTTT.